This passage covers 5 T cell receptor beta chains from one sample sequenced in a study of blood T cell repertoires in COVID-19. Clones were sequenced by immunoSEQ multiplex PCR, and TCRdb holds only the in-frame ones, with some missing. The sample lists some 99,000 clones, roughly 80% occurring once. Sequenced material: peripheral blood. All receptors come from a human donor in a cohort sampled during active or convalescent COVID-19.

The V call is TRBV2, the J call TRBJ2-3; 10 bases agree with TRBD2. J gave up 15 bases and V 4 bases, and 4 bases lay outside the gene matches. Germline-derived CDR1 and CDR2 are SNHLY and FYNNEI. There are 11 residues in the CDR3. The DNA for the CDR3 is TGTGCCAGCAGTGGAGCGGGAGGGCGATATTTT. Translated, it gives CASSGAGGRYF.

This clone was seen only once. The chain joins TRBV25-1 to TRBJ2-1; D possibly corresponds to TRBD2 (5 bases). This CDR3 spans 13 amino acids. The germline gives CDR1 MGHDK, CDR2 SYGVNS. The V end lost 9 bases, the J end lost 0 bases, and 9 bases lay between the germline ends. CDR3 sequence reads: CASGRGSYNEQFF. Here the CDR3 DNA reads TGTGCCAGTGGACGGGGCTCCTACAATGAGCAGTTCTTC.

This chain joins TRBV28 and TRBJ2-5; a weak D match, TRBD2 (5 bases). The germline V and J ends were trimmed by 9 bases and 2 bases, with 10 bases remaining between them. This CDR3 is built from 12 residues. Per germline, CDR1 MDHEN and CDR2 SYDVKM. Here the CDR3 reads CASGLLQETQYF. The DNA for the CDR3 is TGTGCCAGTGGACTTCTACAAGAGACCCAGTACTTC.

CDR3 sequence: CASSLVSGGTQDNEQFF. Written as DNA, the CDR3 is TGTGCCAGCAGCTTAGTGTCCGGGGGGACCCAGGACAATGAGCAGTTCTTC. This chain connects TRBV7-2 to TRBJ2-1; TRBD2 matches at 7 bases. This CDR3 contains 17 residues. Germline CDR1 is SGHTA and CDR2 is FQGNSA. V lost 1 base and J lost 5; bases outside the gene matches: 11.

The sample holds one count of this clone. The gene calls are TRBV27 and TRBJ1-5, with a weak D call TRBD1 (6 bases). The length of the CDR3 is 13 residues. Trimming pared 6 bases from V and 7 bases from J, leaving 13 bases between. Germline CDR1 is MNHEY and CDR2 is SMNVEV (reference sequence). CDR3 sequence: CASRLQGSQPQHF. CDR3 coding DNA: TGTGCCAGCAGGCTACAGGGAAGCCAGCCCCAGCATTTT.